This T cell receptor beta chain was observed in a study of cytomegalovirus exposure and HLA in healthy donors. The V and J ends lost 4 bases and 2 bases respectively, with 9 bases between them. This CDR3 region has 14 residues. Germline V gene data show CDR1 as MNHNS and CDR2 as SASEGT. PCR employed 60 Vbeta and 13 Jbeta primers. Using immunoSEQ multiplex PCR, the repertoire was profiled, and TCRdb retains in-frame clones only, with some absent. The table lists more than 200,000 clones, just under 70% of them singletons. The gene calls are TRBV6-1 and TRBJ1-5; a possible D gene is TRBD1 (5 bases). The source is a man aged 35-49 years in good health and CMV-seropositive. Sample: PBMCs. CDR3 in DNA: TGTGCCAGCAGTGTAATAGGGGGCAATCAGCCCCAGCATTTT. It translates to CASSVIGGNQPQHF.